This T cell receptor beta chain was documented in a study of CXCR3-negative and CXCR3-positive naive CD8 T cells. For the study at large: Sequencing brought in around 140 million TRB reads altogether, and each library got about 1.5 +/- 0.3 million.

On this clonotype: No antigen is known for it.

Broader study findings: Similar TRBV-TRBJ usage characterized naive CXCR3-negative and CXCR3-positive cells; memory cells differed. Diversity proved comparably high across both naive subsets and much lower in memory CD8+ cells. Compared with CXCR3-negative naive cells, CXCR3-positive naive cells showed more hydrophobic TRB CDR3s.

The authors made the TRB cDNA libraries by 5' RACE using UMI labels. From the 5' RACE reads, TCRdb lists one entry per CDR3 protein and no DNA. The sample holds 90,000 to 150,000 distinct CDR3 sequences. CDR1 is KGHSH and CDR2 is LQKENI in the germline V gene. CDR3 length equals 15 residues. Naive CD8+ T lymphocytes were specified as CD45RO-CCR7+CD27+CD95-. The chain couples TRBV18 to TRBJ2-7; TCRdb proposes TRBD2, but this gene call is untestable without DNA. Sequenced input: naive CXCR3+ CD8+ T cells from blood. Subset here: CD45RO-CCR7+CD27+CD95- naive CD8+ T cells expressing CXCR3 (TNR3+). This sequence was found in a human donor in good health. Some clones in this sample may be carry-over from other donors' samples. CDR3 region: CASSPASGISYEQYF.